The 22 T cell receptor beta chains below were found in one sample sequenced in a study of OX40 agonist ivuxolimab in advanced cancers. Some clones are missing from TCRdb's copy, which holds only in-frame ones; the method was immunoSEQ multiplex PCR. The table records 95,000 or so clones, about 85% of them present only once. Here the sequenced sample was CD4+ or CD8+ T cells sorted from blood, taken in a trial of the OX40 agonist ivuxolimab. These receptors came from an adult with an advanced solid tumor such as melanoma, head and neck, liver or kidney cancer.

V is TRBV11-1 and J is TRBJ2-7; a possible D gene is TRBD2 (5 bases). This CDR3 region has 16 residues. Trimming removed 5 bases from V and 3 bases from J, with 20 bases in between. Germline V gives CDR1 SGHAT, CDR2 FQDESV (reference sequence). The CDR3 is CASSPRMRERNYEQYF. The CDR3 region has the DNA TGTGCCAGCAGCCCTCGGATGAGAGAGCGGAACTACGAGCAGTACTTC.

The chain has TRBV4-1 and TRBJ2-7; TRBD2 agrees at 10 bases. The CDR3 has 15 amino acids. Germline V gives CDR1 MGHRA, CDR2 YSYEKL. V was clipped by 3 bases and J by 3 bases; unmatched bases: 5. The CDR3 DNA sequence: TGCGCCAGCAGCCAGACTAGCGGGCCCAACTACGAGCAGTACTTC. Translating gives CASSQTSGPNYEQYF.

The table lists this clone with a few counts. The chain employs TRBV19 and TRBJ1-5, with TRBD1 matching over 9 bases. CDR1 and CDR2 from the germline V gene are LNHDA and SQIVND (reference sequence). CDR3 length: 15 amino acids. The trim removed 8 bases at V and 6 bases at J, leaving 11 bases unmatched. The CDR3 sequence is CASSQQGALGQPQHF. CDR3 nucleotide sequence: TGTGCCAGTTCCCAACAGGGGGCATTAGGTCAGCCCCAGCATTTT.

The chain combines TRBV19 with TRBJ1-4, with unresolved D. Trimming removed 3 bases from V and 0 bases from J, with 8 bases in between. The CDR3 is 15 amino acids. CDR1 LNHDA and CDR2 SQIVND come from the germline V gene (reference sequence). The CDR3 region has the DNA TGTGCCAGTAGTATCCCCCATGCAACTAATGAAAAACTGTTTTTT. Residues: CASSIPHATNEKLFF.

The V and J genes are TRBV6-5 and TRBJ1-4; D possibly corresponds to TRBD1 (5 bases). The germline V and J ends were trimmed by 0 bases and 10 bases, with 9 bases remaining between them. CDR1 and CDR2 (germline): MNHEY, SVGAGI. The CDR3 has 13 residues. The CDR3 region has the DNA TGTGCCAGCAGTTACTCGTCCGGGGGAAAACTGTTTTTT. It codes for CASSYSSGGKLFF.

The gene calls are TRBV10-3 and TRBJ2-3; 7 bases match TRBD2. V lost 3 bases and J lost 1; bases outside the gene matches: 7. In germline, CDR1 is ENHRY, CDR2 SYGVKD. CDR3 length: 16 residues. For the CDR3, the DNA is TGTGCCATCAGTGACCAGCGGGATGGGGGCACAGATACGCAGTATTTT. Residues: CAISDQRDGGTDTQYF.

The gene calls are TRBV2 and TRBJ1-5; D perhaps matches TRBD1 (6 bases). Germline values: CDR1 SNHLY, CDR2 FYNNEI. The V gene lost 6 bases and the J gene lost 7 bases, with 13 bases spanning the gap. The CDR3 length is 13 residues. The CDR3 coding sequence is TGTGCCAGCAGGGATCAGGGGATCCAGCCCCAGCATTTT. As protein: CASRDQGIQPQHF.

This chain's CDR3 is CASSPTPGGSSYEQYF. The CDR3 DNA sequence: TGTGCCAGCAGCCCGACGCCAGGGGGCAGCTCCTACGAGCAGTACTTC. V and J are TRBV7-2 and TRBJ2-7; 8 nucleotides match TRBD1. The CDR3 is 16 residues long. V lost 5 bases to trimming and J lost 0 bases; unmatched junction nucleotides: 9. Germline V gene sequence: CDR1 SGHTA, CDR2 FQGNSA. The entire variable domain, with the rest obtained from reference TRBV7-2 and TRBJ2-7, is as follows: GAGVSQSPSNKVTEKGKDVELRCDPISGHTALYWYRQSLGQGLEFLIYFQGNSAPDKSGLPSDRFSAERTGGSVSTLTIQRTQQEDSAVYLCASSPTPGGSSYEQYFGPGTRLTVT.

The sample holds one count of this clone. The sample holds other DNA sequences that translate to the same CDR3. J is TRBJ2-2 and V is TRBV29-1, with 12 bases that match TRBD2. CDR1 and CDR2 from the germline V gene are SQVTM and ANQGSEA. The J segment lost 7 bases and the V segment lost 5 bases, leaving 5 bases of the junction unmatched. The CDR3 has 14 residues. The chain's CDR3 is CSVRLAGEGGELFF. The CDR3 DNA follows: TGCAGCGTTCGACTAGCGGGAGAGGGCGGGGAGCTGTTTTTT.

V and J are TRBV5-5 and TRBJ1-1; D might be TRBD1 (5 bases). Germline CDR1 is SGHKS and CDR2 is YYEKEE (reference sequence). V shed 4 bases and J shed 1 base, with 14 bases lying between them. The CDR3 consists of 15 residues. DNA for the CDR3: TGTGCCAGCAGCAGATCACAGGCTCGGAACACTGAAGCTTTCTTT. Its protein product is CASSRSQARNTEAFF.

The chain recombines TRBV29-1 with TRBJ2-2; D remains unclear. This CDR3 is 13 amino acids long. In germline, CDR1 is SQVTM, CDR2 ANQGSEA. Deletions cut 4 bases from V and 1 base from J, with 7 bases between. DNA for the CDR3: TGCAGCGTTGGGACGGTGAACACCGGGGAGCTGTTTTTT. Residues: CSVGTVNTGELFF.

This clone was seen only once. This chain joins TRBV4-1 and TRBJ2-3, with a possible D match to TRBD2 (5 bases). The CDR3 runs 13 residues. Germline V gene data show CDR1 as MGHRA and CDR2 as YSYEKL. Between the trimmed V and J ends, which lost 4 bases and 5 bases, there was a span of 10 bases. Here the CDR3 DNA reads TGCGCCAGCAGCCTAGCCCGGGGAGATACGCAGTATTTT. It encodes CASSLARGDTQYF.

The rearrangement uses TRBV12-5 and TRBJ1-5; the D gene is possibly TRBD1 (5 bases). Germline V gene lookup returns CDR1 LGHNT and CDR2 FRNRAP. With 1 base removed from V and 6 bases from J, the gap between germline ends came to 10 bases. CDR3 size: 14 residues. Written as DNA, the CDR3 is TGTGCTAGTGGTTTGGAAGGGGTGGTTCAGCCCCAGCATTTT. The encoded protein is CASGLEGVVQPQHF.

The CDR3 DNA reads as TGTGCCAGTAGAGGGACAGGGGGCTTTGAGAACACTGAAGCTTTCTTT. Translation: CASRGTGGFENTEAFF. The chain employs TRBV19 and TRBJ1-1; 12 nucleotides line up with TRBD1. From germline, CDR1 is LNHDA and CDR2 SQIVND (reference sequence). This CDR3 spans 16 amino acids. With V trimmed by 6 bases and J by 1 base, 6 bases remained unmatched.

This chain links TRBV30 with TRBJ1-4; TRBD1 might be the D (6 bases). Germline V gene sequence: CDR1 GTSNPN, CDR2 SVGIG (reference sequence). The CDR3 sequence is 15 residues long. V was trimmed by 3 bases and J by 8 bases, leaving 19 bases between them. The CDR3 DNA sequence: TGTGCCTGGAGGAGGGGGGGGCTAAGGAAGGAAAAACTGTTTTTT. As protein: CAWRRGGLRKEKLFF.

The chain recombines TRBV27 with TRBJ2-7, with D unclear. The CDR3 runs 12 residues. From germline, CDR1 is MNHEY and CDR2 SMNVEV (reference sequence). V lost 2 bases, J lost 5 bases, and 7 bases lay in between. CDR3 residues: CASSLNVHEQYF. The CDR3 DNA sequence: TGTGCCAGCAGTTTAAACGTCCACGAGCAGTACTTC.

The J gene is TRBJ2-7, the V gene TRBV4-1; tentative D call: TRBD1 (5 bases). Looked up from germline, CDR1 is MGHRA and CDR2 is YSYEKL. This CDR3 comprises 17 residues. Trimming removed 3 bases at V and 2 bases at J, with 20 bases between. CDR3 nucleotides: TGCGCCAGCAGCCACCCGTCGTTCCGTGGGGCTACCTACGAGCAGTACTTC. Its protein is CASSHPSFRGATYEQYF.

This clone showed up just once. V gene TRBV18 combines with J gene TRBJ1-1; unclear D gene. The CDR3 spans 19 residues. Trimming pared 4 bases from V and 1 base from J, leaving 25 bases between. The V gene's germline CDR1 is KGHSH and CDR2 LQKENI. CDR3 DNA sequence: TGTGCCAGCTCACTCAAAAACACCGAAAAGTGGGCCAAGAACACTGAAGCTTTCTTT. Its protein is CASSLKNTEKWAKNTEAFF. The whole variable domain, remainder taken from reference TRBV18 and TRBJ1-1, is NAGVMQNPRHLVRRRGQEARLRCSPMKGHSHVYWYRQLPEEGLKFMVYLQKENIIDESGMPKERFSAEFPKEGPSILRIQQVVRGDSAAYFCASSLKNTEKWAKNTEAFFGQGTRLTVV.

The rearrangement uses TRBV5-4 and TRBJ2-3; 10 bases are shared with TRBD2. This CDR3 contains 18 residues. V was pared by 1 base and J by 1 base, with 9 bases of the junction left unmatched. Germline values: CDR1 SGHNT, CDR2 YYREEE (reference sequence). CDR3 coding DNA: TGTGCCAGCAGCTTGTACCACACCGGGACTAGCGGCACAGATACGCAGTATTTT. It encodes CASSLYHTGTSGTDTQYF. The whole variable domain, filled in from reference TRBV5-4 and TRBJ2-3, reads ETGVTQSPTHLIKTRGQQVTLRCSSQSGHNTVSWYQQALGQGPQFIFQYYREEENGRGNFPPRFSGLQFPNYSSELNVNALELDDSALYLCASSLYHTGTSGTDTQYFGPGTRLTVL.

In its sample, this clone was seen once. The V call is TRBV9, the J call TRBJ2-1; the match to TRBD1 covers 9 bases. Germline-derived CDR1 and CDR2 are SGDLS and YYNGEE. The CDR3 has 13 amino acids. J lost 9 bases, V lost 3 bases, and 4 bases had no gene match. The CDR3 here is CASSGTGESEQFF. DNA of the CDR3: TGTGCCAGCAGCGGGACAGGGGAGAGTGAGCAGTTCTTC.

This chain links TRBV6-6 with TRBJ1-1; no clear D. Germline CDR1 and CDR2: MNHNY and SVGAGI (reference sequence). The CDR3 loop spans 13 amino acids. Between the trimmed V and J ends, which lost 0 bases and 2 bases, there was a span of 4 bases. CDR3 sequence reads: CASSYSANTEAFF. The CDR3 nucleotides read TGTGCCAGCAGTTACTCGGCCAACACTGAAGCTTTCTTT.

The V call is TRBV5-4, the J call TRBJ2-7; 8 positions agree with TRBD2. The germline V gene encodes CDR1 SGHNT and CDR2 YYREEE (reference sequence). The CDR3 contains 14 residues. V shed 0 bases, J shed 6 bases, and the junction held 5 bases outside the gene matches. The CDR3 nucleotides are TGTGCCAGCAGCTTGGACGGGAGGGCCGGCGAGCAGTACTTC. This codes for CASSLDGRAGEQYF.